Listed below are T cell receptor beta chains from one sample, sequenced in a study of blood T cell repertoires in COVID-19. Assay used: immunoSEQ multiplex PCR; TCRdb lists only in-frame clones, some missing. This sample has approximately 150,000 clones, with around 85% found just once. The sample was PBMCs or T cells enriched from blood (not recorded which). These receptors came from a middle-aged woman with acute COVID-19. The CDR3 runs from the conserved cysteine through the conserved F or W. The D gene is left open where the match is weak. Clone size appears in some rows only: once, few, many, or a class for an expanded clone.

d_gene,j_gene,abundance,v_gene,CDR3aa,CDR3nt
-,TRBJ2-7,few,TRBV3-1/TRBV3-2,CASSARNYEQYF,TGTGCCAGCAGTGCCAGAAACTACGAGCAGTACTTC
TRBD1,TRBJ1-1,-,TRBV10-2,CASANRDRWGDTEAFF,TGCGCCAGCGCAAACCGGGACAGGTGGGGGGACACTGAAGCTTTCTTT
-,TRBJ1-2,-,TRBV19,CASSNFPTGLYGYTF,TGTGCCAGTAGCAATTTCCCGACAGGCCTATATGGCTACACCTTC
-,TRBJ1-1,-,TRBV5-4,CASSLAGVAGEAFF,TGTGCCAGCAGCTTGGCCGGGGTGGCGGGTGAAGCTTTCTTT
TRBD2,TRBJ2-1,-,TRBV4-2,CASSQVASGRGTDEQFF,TGTGCCAGCAGCCAAGTGGCTAGCGGGAGGGGAACGGATGAGCAGTTCTTC
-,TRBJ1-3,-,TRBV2,CASSTDTSSGGNTIYF,TGTGCCAGCAGTACTGACACATCATCTGGTGGAAACACCATATATTTT
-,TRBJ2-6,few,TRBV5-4,CASSSKGRGSGANVLTF,TGTGCCAGCAGCTCGAAAGGAAGAGGTTCTGGGGCCAACGTCCTGACTTTC
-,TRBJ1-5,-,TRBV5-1,CASSLAGGNQPQHF,TGCGCCAGCAGCTTGGCAGGGGGCAATCAGCCCCAGCATTTT
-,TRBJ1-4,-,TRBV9,CASTRTGQFGEKLFF,TGTGCCAGCACCCGCACTGGACAATTTGGTGAAAAACTGTTTTTT
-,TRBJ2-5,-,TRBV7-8,CASTNTFQHSFETQYF,TGTGCCAGCACTAACACCTTCCAACATAGCTTCGAGACCCAGTACTTC
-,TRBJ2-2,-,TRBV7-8,CASSLAILGGEFSGELFF,TGTGCCAGCAGCTTAGCGATTCTGGGGGGAGAATTTTCCGGGGAGCTGTTTTTT
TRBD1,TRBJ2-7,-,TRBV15,CATSRGRDSGHEQYF,TGTGCCACCAGCAGGGGCCGGGACAGCGGACACGAGCAGTACTTC
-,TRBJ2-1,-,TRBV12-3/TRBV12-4,CASSLSRDEQFF,TGTGCCAGCAGTTTATCGCGGGATGAGCAGTTCTTC
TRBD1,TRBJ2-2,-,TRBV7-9,CASSRTGGDGELFF,TGTGCCAGCAGCCGGACAGGGGGCGACGGGGAGCTGTTTTTT
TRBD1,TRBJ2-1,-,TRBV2,CASLQGGGVNEQFF,TGTGCCAGCTTACAGGGGGGTGGGGTCAATGAGCAGTTCTTC
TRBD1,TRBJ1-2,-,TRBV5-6,CASSLSNRGRGGYTF,TGTGCCAGCAGCTTGAGTAACAGGGGGCGCGGTGGCTACACCTTC
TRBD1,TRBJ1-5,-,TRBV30,CAWSPDRDQPQHF,TGTGCCTGGAGTCCAGACAGGGATCAGCCCCAGCATTTT
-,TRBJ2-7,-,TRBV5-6,CASSFSGSYEQYF,TGTGCCAGCAGCTTTAGCGGCTCCTACGAGCAGTACTTC
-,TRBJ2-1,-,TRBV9,CASSQDLGGGNNEQFF,TGTGCCAGCAGCCAGGACCTGGGCGGAGGCAACAATGAGCAGTTCTTC
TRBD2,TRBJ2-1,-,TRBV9,CASSVTTSGRASRNEQFF,TGTGCCAGCAGCGTAACGACTAGCGGGAGGGCCTCTCGTAATGAGCAGTTCTTC
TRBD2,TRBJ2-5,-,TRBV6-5,CASRPAGGPAETQYF,TGTGCCAGCAGGCCAGCGGGAGGGCCGGCAGAGACCCAGTACTTC
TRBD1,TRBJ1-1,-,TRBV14,CASSLEERGRTEAFF,TGTGCCAGCAGCCTCGAAGAGAGGGGGCGTACTGAAGCTTTCTTT
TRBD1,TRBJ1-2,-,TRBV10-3,CAISESWTGNGYTF,TGTGCCATCAGTGAGTCTTGGACAGGGAATGGCTACACCTTC
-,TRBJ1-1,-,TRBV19,CASRSAGAENTEAFF,TGTGCCAGTAGGTCGGCGGGGGCGGAAAACACTGAAGCTTTCTTT
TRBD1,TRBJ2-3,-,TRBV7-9,CASSADRHRTDTQYF,TGTGCCAGCAGCGCGGACAGGCATAGAACAGATACGCAGTATTTT
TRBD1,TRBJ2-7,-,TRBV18,CASSPGQGAHEQYF,TGTGCCAGCTCACCGGGACAGGGGGCGCACGAGCAGTACTTC
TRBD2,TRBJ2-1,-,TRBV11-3,CASSRRIAGSYNEQFF,TGTGCCAGCAGCCGACGAATAGCGGGTAGTTACAATGAGCAGTTCTTC
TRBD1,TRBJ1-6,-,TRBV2,CASSAGTGDNSPLHF,TGTGCCAGCAGTGCCGGGACAGGGGACAATTCACCCCTCCACTTT
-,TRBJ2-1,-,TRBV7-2,CASSWGTYSEQFF,TGTGCCAGCAGCTGGGGGACTTACTCGGAGCAGTTCTTC
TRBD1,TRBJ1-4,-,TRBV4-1,CASSQEGAGGHTTNEKLFF,TGCGCCAGCAGCCAAGAAGGTGCAGGGGGCCATACAACTAATGAAAAACTGTTTTTT
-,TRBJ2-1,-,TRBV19,CASSLPQRPPNEQFF,TGTGCCAGTAGCCTACCTCAGCGGCCCCCCAATGAGCAGTTCTTC
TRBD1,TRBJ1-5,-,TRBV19,CASSTGSRGNQPQHF,TGTGCCAGTAGTACTGGTAGCAGGGGGAATCAGCCCCAGCATTTT
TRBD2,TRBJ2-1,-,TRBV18,CASSKTSVEYNEQFF,TGTGCCAGCTCTAAGACTAGCGTAGAGTACAATGAGCAGTTCTTC
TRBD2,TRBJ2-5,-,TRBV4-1,CASSQVASGQETQYF,TGCGCCAGCAGCCAAGTGGCTAGCGGTCAAGAGACCCAGTACTTC
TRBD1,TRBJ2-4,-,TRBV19,CASKPGQGTNIQYF,TGTGCCAGCAAGCCGGGACAGGGTACGAACATTCAGTACTTC
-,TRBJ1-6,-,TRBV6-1,CASSEAPVLPLHF,TGTGCCAGCAGTGAAGCGCCAGTCCTACCCCTCCACTTT
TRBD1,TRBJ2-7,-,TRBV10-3,CAISDLGTGGYEQYF,TGTGCCATCAGTGATCTTGGGACAGGGGGGTACGAGCAGTACTTC
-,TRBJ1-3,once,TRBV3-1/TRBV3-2,CASEGWGNGNTIYF,TGTGCCAGCGAGGGTTGGGGAAATGGAAACACCATATATTTT
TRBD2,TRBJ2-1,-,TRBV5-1,CASIPGTSGANEQFF,TGCGCCAGCATCCCAGGGACTAGCGGGGCCAATGAGCAGTTCTTC
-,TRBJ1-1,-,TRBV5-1,CASSLEHRNTEAFF,TGCGCCAGCAGCTTGGAACACAGGAACACTGAAGCTTTCTTT
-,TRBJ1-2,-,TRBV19,CASISFGGGGYTF,TGTGCCAGTATCTCCTTCGGAGGAGGCGGCTACACCTTC
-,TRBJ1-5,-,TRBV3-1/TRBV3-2,CASSLAQGPQHF,TGTGCCAGCAGCCTAGCTCAAGGGCCCCAGCATTTT
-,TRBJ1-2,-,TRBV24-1,CATSDSRVGYTF,TGTGCCACCAGTGATTCCCGGGTCGGCTACACCTTC
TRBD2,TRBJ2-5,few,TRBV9,CASSVDSGRGETQYF,TGTGCCAGCAGCGTAGATAGCGGGAGAGGGGAGACCCAGTACTTC
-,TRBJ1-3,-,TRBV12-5,CASGLEVGGVFSGNTIYF,TGTGCTAGTGGTTTGGAGGTCGGAGGGGTCTTCTCTGGAAACACCATATATTTT
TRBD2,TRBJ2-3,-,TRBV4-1,CASSQDRAGGPADTQYF,TGCGCCAGCAGCCAAGATCGAGCGGGAGGGCCCGCAGATACGCAGTATTTT
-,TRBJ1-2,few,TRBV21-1,CASRGAHRDSKANYGYTF,TGTGCCAGCAGAGGGGCCCACCGGGACAGTAAAGCTAACTATGGCTACACCTTC
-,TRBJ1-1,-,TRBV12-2,CASRLARETEAFF,TGTGCAAGTCGCTTAGCGAGGGAGACTGAAGCTTTCTTT